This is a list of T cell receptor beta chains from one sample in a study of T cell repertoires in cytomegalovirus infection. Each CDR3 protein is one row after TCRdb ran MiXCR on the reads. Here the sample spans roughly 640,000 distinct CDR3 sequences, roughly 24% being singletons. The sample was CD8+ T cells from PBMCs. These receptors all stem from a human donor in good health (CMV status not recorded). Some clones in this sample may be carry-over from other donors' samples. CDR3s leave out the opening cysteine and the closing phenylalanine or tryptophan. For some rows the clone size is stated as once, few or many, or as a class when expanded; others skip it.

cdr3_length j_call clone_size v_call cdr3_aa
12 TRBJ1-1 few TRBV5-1 ASSHFDTATEAF
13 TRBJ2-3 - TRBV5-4 ASSKDRGDVDTQY
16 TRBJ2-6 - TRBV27 ASTDLAGVSSGANVLT
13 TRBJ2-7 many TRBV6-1 ASSEDSGGPYEQY
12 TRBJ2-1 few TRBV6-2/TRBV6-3 AARWALSYNEQF
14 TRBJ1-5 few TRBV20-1 SAPGNGVDSNQPQH
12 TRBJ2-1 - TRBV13 ASSSPLRRNEQF
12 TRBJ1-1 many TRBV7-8 ASSLQSRNTEAF
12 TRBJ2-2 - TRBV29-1 SVVWGGVTGELF
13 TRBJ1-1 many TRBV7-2 ASSLPGQGRTEAF
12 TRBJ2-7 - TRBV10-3 AITDTDLSYEQY
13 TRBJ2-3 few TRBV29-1 SVDELGYSTDTQY
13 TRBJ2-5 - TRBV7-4 ASSSFPGQGETQY
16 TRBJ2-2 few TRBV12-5 ASGWGQGDLVNTGELF
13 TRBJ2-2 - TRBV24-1 ATSDARVGTGELF
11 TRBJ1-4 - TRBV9 ASSVADNKKLF
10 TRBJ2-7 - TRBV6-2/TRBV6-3 ASSYSQREQY
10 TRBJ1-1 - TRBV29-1 SVLDRGGEAF
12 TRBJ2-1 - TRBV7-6 ASSFPWSYNEQF
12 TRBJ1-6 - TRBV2 ASSERFYNSPLH
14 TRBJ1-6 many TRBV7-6 ASSAGANSYNSPLH
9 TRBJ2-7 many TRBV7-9 ASSTATEQY
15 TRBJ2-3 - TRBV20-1 SARDHSGDSGTDTQY
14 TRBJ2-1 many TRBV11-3 ASSHFGAGGPNEQF
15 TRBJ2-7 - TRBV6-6 ASSYLGWGGESDEQY
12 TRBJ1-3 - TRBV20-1 SAREASSGNTIY
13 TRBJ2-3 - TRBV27 ASSLVPSYPGAQY